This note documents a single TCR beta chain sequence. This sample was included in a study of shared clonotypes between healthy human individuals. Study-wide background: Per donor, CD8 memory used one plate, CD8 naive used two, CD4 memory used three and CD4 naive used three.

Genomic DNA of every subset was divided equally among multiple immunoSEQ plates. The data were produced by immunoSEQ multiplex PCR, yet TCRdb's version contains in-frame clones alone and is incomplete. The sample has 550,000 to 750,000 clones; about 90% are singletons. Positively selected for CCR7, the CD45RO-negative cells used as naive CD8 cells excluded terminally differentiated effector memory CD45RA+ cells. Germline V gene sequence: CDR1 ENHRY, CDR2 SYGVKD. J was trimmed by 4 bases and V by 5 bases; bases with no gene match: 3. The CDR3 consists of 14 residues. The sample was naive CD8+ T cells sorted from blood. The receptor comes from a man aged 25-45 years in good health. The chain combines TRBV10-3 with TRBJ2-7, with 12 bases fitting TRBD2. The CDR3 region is CAISRTSGDYEQYF. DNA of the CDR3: TGTGCCATCAGTAGGACTAGCGGGGATTACGAGCAGTACTTC.